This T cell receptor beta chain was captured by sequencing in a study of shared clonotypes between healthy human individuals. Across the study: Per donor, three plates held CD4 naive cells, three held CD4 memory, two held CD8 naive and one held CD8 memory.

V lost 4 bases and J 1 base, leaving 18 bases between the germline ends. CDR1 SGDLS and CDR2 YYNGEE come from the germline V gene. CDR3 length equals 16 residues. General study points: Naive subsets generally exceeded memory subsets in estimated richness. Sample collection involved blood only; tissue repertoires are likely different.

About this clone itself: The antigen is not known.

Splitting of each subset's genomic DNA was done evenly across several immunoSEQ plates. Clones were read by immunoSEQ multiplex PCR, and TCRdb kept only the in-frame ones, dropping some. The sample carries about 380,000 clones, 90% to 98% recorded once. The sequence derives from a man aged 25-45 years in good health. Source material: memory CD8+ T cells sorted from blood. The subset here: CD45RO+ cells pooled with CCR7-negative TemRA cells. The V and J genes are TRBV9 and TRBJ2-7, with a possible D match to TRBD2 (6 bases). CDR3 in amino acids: CASSPRFLADSYEQYF. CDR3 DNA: TGTGCCAGCAGCCCCAGATTCTTAGCGGATTCCTACGAGCAGTACTTC. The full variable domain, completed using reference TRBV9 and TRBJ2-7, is DSGVTQTPKHLITATGQRVTLRCSPRSGDLSVYWYQQSLDQGLQFLIQYYNGEERAKGNILERFSAQQFPDLHSELNLSSLELGDSALYFCASSPRFLADSYEQYFGPGTRLTVT.